This T cell receptor beta chain was captured in a study of T-cell memory formation after mild COVID-19. Study in general: Largely, TCR clusters stayed within a single donor. Study-level results: CD4+ bias marked clones expanding day 15 to 37, unlike balanced contracting clones.

This clonotype was counted only a few times. Its antigen remains unidentified. Germline values: CDR1 SGDLS, CDR2 YYNGEE. The ends lost 4 bases at V and 2 bases at J; junction bases unmatched: 14. There are 17 residues in the CDR3. It was 5'RACE with constant-segment primers that produced the TCR alpha and TCR beta cDNA libraries, which carried sample barcodes and UMIs. TCRdb re-called the 5' RACE reads through MiXCR, storing one row per CDR3 protein. The data contain fewer than 600,000 distinct CDR3 sequences, about a fifth of them singletons. The sequenced sample consisted of PBMCs or a T cell subset sorted from them (not recorded which). The source is an adult woman who had mild COVID-19 (a few samples of this study predate the infection). Cell type and time point are not known. This chain links TRBV9 with TRBJ2-5; the match to TRBD1 covers 7 bases. For the CDR3, the DNA is TGTGCCAGCAGCATACGGGACAGCCAATTTCTTCAAGAGACCCAGTACTTC. This translates into CASSIRDSQFLQETQYF.